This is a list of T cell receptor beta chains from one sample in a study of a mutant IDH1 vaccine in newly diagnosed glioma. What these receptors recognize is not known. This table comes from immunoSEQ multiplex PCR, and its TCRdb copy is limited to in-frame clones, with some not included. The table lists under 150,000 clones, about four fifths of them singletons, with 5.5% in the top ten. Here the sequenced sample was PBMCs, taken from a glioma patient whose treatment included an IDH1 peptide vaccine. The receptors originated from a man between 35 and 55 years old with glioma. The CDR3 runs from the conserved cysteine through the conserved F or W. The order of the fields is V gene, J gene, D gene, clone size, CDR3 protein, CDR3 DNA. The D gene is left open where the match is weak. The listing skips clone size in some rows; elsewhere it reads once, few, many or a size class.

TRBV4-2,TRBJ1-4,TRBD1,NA,CASSQEGWVQGGEKLFF,TGTGCCAGCAGCCAAGAGGGTTGGGTTCAGGGGGGGGAAAAACTGTTTTTT
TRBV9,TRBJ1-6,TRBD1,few,CASSRDSYSYNSPLHF,TGTGCCAGCAGCCGGGACAGCTACTCCTATAATTCACCCCTCCACTTT
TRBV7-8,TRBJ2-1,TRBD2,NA,CASSLGRLAGGSYNEQFF,TGTGCCAGCAGCTTAGGCCGACTAGCGGGAGGATCCTACAATGAGCAGTTCTTC
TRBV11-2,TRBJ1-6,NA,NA,CASSPDWDSPLHF,TGTGCCAGCAGTCCAGACTGGGATTCACCCCTCCACTTT
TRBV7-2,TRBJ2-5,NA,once,CASSLGIKYQETQYF,TGTGCCAGCAGCTTGGGAATTAAGTACCAAGAGACCCAGTACTTC
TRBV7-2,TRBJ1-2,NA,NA,CASSLALREGYTF,TGTGCCAGTAGCTTAGCGCTAAGGGAGGGCTACACCTTC
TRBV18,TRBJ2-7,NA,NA,CASSPAGNDYEQYF,TGTGCCAGCTCACCAGCAGGGAACGACTACGAGCAGTACTTC
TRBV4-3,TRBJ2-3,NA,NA,CASSQELLDPVATQYF,TGCGCCAGCAGCCAAGAATTGTTGGATCCGGTTGCTACGCAGTATTTT
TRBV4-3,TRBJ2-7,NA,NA,CASSQGEEVAYEQYF,TGCGCCAGCAGCCAGGGAGAGGAGGTCGCGTACGAGCAGTACTTC
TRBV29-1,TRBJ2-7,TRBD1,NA,CSVRPETGLYYEQYF,TGCAGCGTTCGACCGGAGACAGGGCTATACTACGAGCAGTACTTC
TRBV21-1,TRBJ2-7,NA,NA,CASSKVRGILYEQYF,TGTGCCAGCAGCAAAGTTCGGGGAATTCTCTACGAGCAGTACTTC
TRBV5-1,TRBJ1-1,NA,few,CASSWDGNTEAFF,TGCGCCAGCAGCTGGGACGGCAACACTGAAGCTTTCTTT
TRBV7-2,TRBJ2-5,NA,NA,CASSLGRGRPQETQYF,TGTGCCAGCAGCTTAGGCAGGGGGAGGCCCCAAGAGACCCAGTACTTC
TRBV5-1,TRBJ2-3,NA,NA,CASSSQTGLFTDTQYF,TGCGCCAGCAGCTCACAAACGGGACTTTTTACAGATACGCAGTATTTT
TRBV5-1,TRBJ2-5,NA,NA,CASSSRVGGETQYF,TGCGCCAGCAGCTCACGGGTTGGGGGGGAGACCCAGTACTTC
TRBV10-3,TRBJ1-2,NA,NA,CAISELKGPPGYTF,TGTGCCATCAGTGAGTTGAAAGGGCCTCCGGGCTACACCTTC
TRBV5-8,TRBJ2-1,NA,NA,CASSQDYSAVNEQFF,TGCGCCAGCAGCCAAGATTATTCGGCGGTTAATGAGCAGTTCTTC
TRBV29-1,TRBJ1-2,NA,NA,CSVEDPNYGYTF,TGCAGCGTTGAAGACCCTAACTATGGCTACACCTTC
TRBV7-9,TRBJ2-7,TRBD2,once,CASSAGGYEQYF,TGTGCCAGCAGCGCCGGGGGGTACGAGCAGTACTTC
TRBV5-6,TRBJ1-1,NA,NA,CASSPGFNTEAFF,TGTGCCAGCAGCCCGGGTTTCAACACTGAAGCTTTCTTT
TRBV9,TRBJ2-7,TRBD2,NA,CASSVGVERGEQYF,TGTGCCAGCAGCGTAGGGGTGGAGCGGGGCGAGCAGTACTTC
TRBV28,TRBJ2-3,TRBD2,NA,CASRKVGLAGVGDTDTQYF,TGTGCCAGCAGAAAGGTGGGACTAGCGGGAGTAGGGGACACAGATACGCAGTATTTT
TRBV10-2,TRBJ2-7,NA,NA,CASSEWSGTRRYF,TGCGCCAGCAGTGAGTGGTCGGGAACTAGGCGGTACTTC
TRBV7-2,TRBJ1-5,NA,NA,CASSQRAGIQPQHF,TGTGCCAGCAGCCAGAGGGCAGGAATTCAGCCCCAGCATTTT